A selection of T cell receptor beta chains follows, all from one sample in a study of T cell changes during pregnancy in multiple sclerosis. Here immunoSEQ multiplex PCR was the method, and the copy in TCRdb shows in-frame clones only, minus some. In the table there are over 70,000 clones, 85% to 95% of which are singletons. Sequences were derived from peripheral blood, sampled in the third trimester of pregnancy. The origin of the receptors is a female donor with multiple sclerosis, enrolled in a pregnancy study. Each CDR3 is given with its conserved first and last residue. A D gene is named only where the DNA matches it firmly. Clone size is not always given. Where it is, it says once, few, many or a class for expanded clones.

cdr3_aa cdr3_nt j_call clone_size d_call cdr3_length v_call
CAWSLSGLGGAFF TGTGCCTGGAGCTTGTCGGGGTTGGGGGGAGCTTTCTTT TRBJ1-1 few - 13 TRBV30
CASRQGYEQYF TGTGCCAGTAGGCAGGGCTACGAGCAGTACTTC TRBJ2-7 - - 11 TRBV19
CASSLVPTGSSTDTQYF TGCGCCAGCAGCTTGGTCCCAACAGGATCATCCACAGATACGCAGTATTTT TRBJ2-3 - - 17 TRBV5-1
CASTQPGLADTDTQYF TGTGCCAGCACCCAACCGGGACTAGCGGACACAGATACGCAGTATTTT TRBJ2-3 once TRBD2 16 TRBV28
CASSFSSGSFSDEQYF TGTGCCAGCAGCTTTTCTAGCGGGAGTTTTAGCGACGAGCAGTACTTC TRBJ2-7 - TRBD2 16 TRBV5-4
CASSPPGLAGGDTQYF TGTGCCAGCTCACCACCGGGTCTAGCGGGAGGAGATACGCAGTATTTT TRBJ2-3 - TRBD2 16 TRBV18
CASSLGSGNEQFF TGTGCCAGCAGCTTAGGGTCGGGCAATGAGCAGTTCTTC TRBJ2-1 few - 13 TRBV7-3
CASSPSGRAREQYF TGTGCCAGCTCACCTAGCGGGAGGGCGCGGGAGCAGTACTTC TRBJ2-7 - TRBD2 14 TRBV18
CASSLLSGAYEQYF TGTGCCAGCAGTTTACTTTCCGGAGCCTACGAGCAGTACTTC TRBJ2-7 - - 14 TRBV27
CASSRGDMAGGTQYF TGTGCCAGCAGCCGAGGGGACATGGCTGGAGGGACCCAGTACTTC TRBJ2-5 once - 15 TRBV7-9
CASSHSGPSYEQYF TGTGCCAGCAGCCACAGCGGGCCCTCCTACGAGCAGTACTTC TRBJ2-7 - - 14 TRBV6-5
CASSLEAGEETQYF TGTGCCAGCAGCTTGGAGGCAGGGGAGGAGACCCAGTACTTC TRBJ2-5 - - 14 TRBV5-6
CASSLALSPTIYF TGCGCCAGCAGCTTGGCCTTATCTCCCACCATATATTTT TRBJ1-3 - - 13 TRBV5-1
CSAQGDYGYTF TGCAGCGCACAGGGGGACTATGGCTACACCTTC TRBJ1-2 - TRBD1 11 TRBV29-1
CASSRGQLREKLFF TGTGCCAGCAGCCGGGGACAGTTACGGGAAAAACTGTTTTTT TRBJ1-4 - TRBD1 14 TRBV6-1
CASSIFEGSNQPQHF TGTGCCAGTAGTATTTTTGAGGGAAGCAATCAGCCCCAGCATTTT TRBJ1-5 - - 15 TRBV19
CASSRQGRVDTEAFF TGTGCCAGCAGCCGACAGGGGCGCGTGGACACTGAAGCTTTCTTT TRBJ1-1 few TRBD1 15 TRBV2
CASSPAGTSNEQFF TGTGCCAGCAGCCCGGCCGGGACTAGCAATGAGCAGTTCTTC TRBJ2-1 - TRBD2 14 TRBV7-9
CASSLTRVGYYNEQFF TGTGCCAGCAGCCTAACCCGGGTCGGGTACTACAATGAGCAGTTCTTC TRBJ2-1 once - 16 TRBV5-5
CASSLIRNTEAFF TGTGCCAGCAGTTTAATCCGTAACACTGAAGCTTTCTTT TRBJ1-1 - - 13 TRBV27
CASSQELAATYEQYF TGCGCCAGCAGCCAAGAGTTAGCGGCTACGTACGAGCAGTACTTC TRBJ2-7 - - 15 TRBV4-1
CASSLGWTATNYGYTF TGTGCCAGCAGCTTAGGCTGGACAGCTACTAACTATGGCTACACCTTC TRBJ1-2 - - 16 TRBV7-9
CASSPQGQTQYF TGTGCCAGCTCACCACAGGGGCAGACCCAGTACTTC TRBJ2-5 - - 12 TRBV18
CASSLKLAGVVDEQYF TGTGCCAGCAGTTTGAAGCTAGCGGGAGTAGTCGACGAGCAGTACTTC TRBJ2-7 - TRBD2 16 TRBV27
CASSLWSNYEQYF TGTGCCAGCAGTTTATGGTCCAACTACGAGCAGTACTTC TRBJ2-7 few - 13 TRBV28
CASSSTQGPGELFF TGTGCCAGCAGTTCGACACAGGGACCCGGGGAGCTGTTTTTT TRBJ2-2 once - 14 TRBV27
CASTVPGLNYGYTF TGTGCCAGCACCGTCCCAGGACTAAACTATGGCTACACCTTC TRBJ1-2 - - 14 TRBV5-5
CASSLVGSNTGELFF TGTGCCAGCAGCTTAGTGGGCTCCAACACCGGGGAGCTGTTTTTT TRBJ2-2 once - 15 TRBV11-2
CASSLPPTGTSGSREQYF TGTGCCAGCAGCTTACCCCCCACCGGGACTAGCGGGAGTAGGGAGCAGTACTTC TRBJ2-7 - TRBD2 18 TRBV7-9
CASKLNRGLYEQYF TGTGCCAGCAAACTTAACAGGGGGCTATACGAGCAGTACTTC TRBJ2-7 few TRBD1 14 TRBV6-5
CASRPFGDKVGEQFF TGTGCCAGCAGACCATTCGGAGATAAGGTTGGTGAGCAGTTCTTC TRBJ2-1 once - 15 TRBV6-6
CASSPPGGKSSYEQYF TGTGCCAGCAGCCCCCCCGGCGGAAAGAGCTCCTACGAGCAGTACTTC TRBJ2-7 - - 16 TRBV7-9
CATTFKQASYNEQFF TGTGCCACCACGTTCAAACAGGCCTCCTACAATGAGCAGTTCTTC TRBJ2-1 once - 15 TRBV5-4
CASSFSGSWANVLTF TGTGCCAGCAGCTTTAGCGGGAGCTGGGCCAACGTCCTGACTTTC TRBJ2-6 - TRBD2 15 TRBV7-9
CSVGGRETQYF TGCAGCGTTGGGGGCAGGGAGACCCAGTACTTC TRBJ2-5 - - 11 TRBV29-1
CASSLSRESLHEQFF TGTGCCAGCAGCTTATCCCGGGAGTCCCTCCATGAGCAGTTCTTC TRBJ2-1 - - 15 TRBV13
CASSLLSGVRAGELFF TGTGCCAGCAGCTTGTTATCGGGAGTTAGGGCCGGGGAGCTGTTTTTT TRBJ2-2 - - 16 TRBV5-4
CASRGLRMAPWEKLFF TGTGCCAGCAGGGGGCTCAGAATGGCCCCGTGGGAAAAACTGTTTTTT TRBJ1-4 - - 16 TRBV2
CASRASGAKETQYF TGTGCCAGCAGGGCTAGCGGGGCAAAAGAGACCCAGTACTTC TRBJ2-5 - TRBD2 14 TRBV27